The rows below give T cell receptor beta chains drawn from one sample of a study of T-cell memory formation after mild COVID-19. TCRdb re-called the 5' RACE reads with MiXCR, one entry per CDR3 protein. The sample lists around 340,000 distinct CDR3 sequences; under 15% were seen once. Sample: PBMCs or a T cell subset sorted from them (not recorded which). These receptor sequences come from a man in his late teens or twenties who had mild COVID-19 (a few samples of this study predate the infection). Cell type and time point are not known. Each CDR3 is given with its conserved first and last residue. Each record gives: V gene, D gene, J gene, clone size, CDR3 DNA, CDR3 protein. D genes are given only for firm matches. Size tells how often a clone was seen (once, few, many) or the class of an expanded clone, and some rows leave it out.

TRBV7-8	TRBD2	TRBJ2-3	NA	TGTGCCAGCAGCCGGACTAGCGGGGGCCCTAGCACAGATACGCAGTATTTT	CASSRTSGGPSTDTQYF
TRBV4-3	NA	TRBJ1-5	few	TGCGCCAGCAGCCAAGAACCCTCCGGCAATCAGCCCCAGCATTTT	CASSQEPSGNQPQHF
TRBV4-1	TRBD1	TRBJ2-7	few	TGCGCCAGCAGACAAGGGGACAGCTTCAACTCCTACGAGCAGTACTTC	CASRQGDSFNSYEQYF
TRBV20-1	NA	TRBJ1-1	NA	TGCAGTGCTAGAGCGGGGGGTGCGTCGGCTGAAGCTTTCTTT	CSARAGGASAEAFF
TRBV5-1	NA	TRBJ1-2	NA	TGCGCCAGCAGCTTGGCTCGGTTCGAGGGTTCTAACTATGGCTACACCTTC	CASSLARFEGSNYGYTF
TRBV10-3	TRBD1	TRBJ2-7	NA	TGTGCCATCAGGGGGGACAGGGACCTCTGGGGTGAGCAGTACTTC	CAIRGDRDLWGEQYF
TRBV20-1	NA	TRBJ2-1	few	TGCAGTGCTAGAGTGTCGGGACGTGGGGACCGTGAGCAGTTCTTC	CSARVSGRGDREQFF
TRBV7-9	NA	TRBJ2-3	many	TGTGCCAGCAGCTCCTACGAGGAGGGGTCAGATACGCAGTATTTT	CASSSYEEGSDTQYF
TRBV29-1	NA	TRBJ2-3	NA	TGCAGCGCAGATTTTGTGGCTGGCGATACGCAGTATTTT	CSADFVAGDTQYF
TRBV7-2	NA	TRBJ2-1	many	TGTGCCAGCAGCTTTATGAGTGAGCAGTTCTTC	CASSFMSEQFF
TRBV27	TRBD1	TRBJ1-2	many	TGTGCCAGCAAACCAGGGGGTGCTTTTGGCTACACCTTC	CASKPGGAFGYTF
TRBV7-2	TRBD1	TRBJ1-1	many	TGTGCCAGCAGCTCACGGACAGGGCCCTTGAACACTGAAGCTTTCTTT	CASSSRTGPLNTEAFF
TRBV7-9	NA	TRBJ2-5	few	TGTGCCAGCAGCCTAATAAGAGCCCAAAAAGAGACCCAGTACTTC	CASSLIRAQKETQYF
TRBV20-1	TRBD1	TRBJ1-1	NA	TGCAGTGCCTGGGACAGCCCTAGAAGCACTGAAGCTTTCTTT	CSAWDSPRSTEAFF
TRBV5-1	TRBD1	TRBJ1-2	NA	TGCGCCAGCAGCTTTATGGACAGGGGGGAGGATGGCTACACCTTC	CASSFMDRGEDGYTF
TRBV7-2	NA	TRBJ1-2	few	TGTGCCAGCAGCTTAGTAGGGCAGGGAAGCTACACCTTC	CASSLVGQGSYTF
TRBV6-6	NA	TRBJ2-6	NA	TGTGCCAGCAGTTATGAGGGATCCGGGGCCAACGTCCTGACTTTC	CASSYEGSGANVLTF
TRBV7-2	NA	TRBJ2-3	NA	TGTGCCAGCGGAATCCCGACAGCGAGGGGCCGCACAGATACGCAGTATTTT	CASGIPTARGRTDTQYF
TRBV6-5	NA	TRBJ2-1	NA	TGTGCCAGCAGTTACTCGTACCCTCCGGGGAGCTACAATGAGCAGTTCTTC	CASSYSYPPGSYNEQFF
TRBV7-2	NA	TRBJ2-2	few	TGTGCCAGCAGCTTCCAGATCGGCACCGGGGAGCTGTTTTTT	CASSFQIGTGELFF
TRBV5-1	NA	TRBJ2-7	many	TGCGCCAGCAGCTTGTGGGGCTACGAGCAGTACTTC	CASSLWGYEQYF
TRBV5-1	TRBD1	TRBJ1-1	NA	TGCGCCAGCAGCTCAGGGGGAGGCGAGAACACTGAAGCTTTCTTT	CASSSGGGENTEAFF
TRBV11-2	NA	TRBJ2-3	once	TGTGCCAGCAGCTTCATTAGCAGGCATTCTAGCACAGATACGCAGTATTTT	CASSFISRHSSTDTQYF
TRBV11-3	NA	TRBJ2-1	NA	TGTGCCAGCAGCTTAGATGCGGGGCCATTGGATGAGCAGTTCTTC	CASSLDAGPLDEQFF
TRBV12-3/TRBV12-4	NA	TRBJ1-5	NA	TGTGCCAGCAGCCCCCCGGGGCGCTTCACGGAACCCCAGCATTTT	CASSPPGRFTEPQHF
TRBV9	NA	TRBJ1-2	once	TGTGCCAGCAGCGTGGACAGCATGAGCTATGGCTACACCTTC	CASSVDSMSYGYTF
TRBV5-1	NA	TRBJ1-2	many	TGCGCCAGCAGCTTGGGAGGCAGACTCTATGGCTACACCTTC	CASSLGGRLYGYTF
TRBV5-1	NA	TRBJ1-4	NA	TGCGCCAGCAGCGCTGGCCGGGGAGGGATTAATGAAAAACTGTTTTTT	CASSAGRGGINEKLFF
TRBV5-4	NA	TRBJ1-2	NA	TGTGCCAGCAGCTTTCTCAACATCCCGGTCGGCTACACCTTC	CASSFLNIPVGYTF
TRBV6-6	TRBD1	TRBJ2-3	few	TGTGCCAGCAGTTACCTTGAGGGGGCCATCACAGATACGCAGTATTTT	CASSYLEGAITDTQYF
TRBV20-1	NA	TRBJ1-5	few	TGCAGTGCTAGCCGGGACCTAGATCAGCCCCAGCATTTT	CSASRDLDQPQHF
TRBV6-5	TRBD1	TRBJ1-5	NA	TGTGCCAGCAGTTCTGGGACAGGTGGTCAGCCCCAGCATTTT	CASSSGTGGQPQHF
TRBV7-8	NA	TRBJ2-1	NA	TGTGCCAGCAGCTTAATGGGGCGCCCCTACAATGAGCAGTTCTTC	CASSLMGRPYNEQFF
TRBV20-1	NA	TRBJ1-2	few	TGCAGTGCTAGAGATTTTATTCGCGACTATGGCTACACCTTC	CSARDFIRDYGYTF
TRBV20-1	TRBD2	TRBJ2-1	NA	TGCAGTGCTAGAGACCGACGGGGGGGGAATGAGCAGTTCTTC	CSARDRRGGNEQFF
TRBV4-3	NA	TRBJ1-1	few	TGCGCCAGCAGCCAAGACTGGGGACCCAACACTGAAGCTTTCTTT	CASSQDWGPNTEAFF
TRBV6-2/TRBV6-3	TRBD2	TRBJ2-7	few	TGTGCCAGCAGAACCACTAGCGGGGGCTACGAGCAGTACTTC	CASRTTSGGYEQYF
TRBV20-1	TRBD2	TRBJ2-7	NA	TGCAGTGCTAGAAAACCGGGAGGACCCTACGAGCAGTACTTC	CSARKPGGPYEQYF
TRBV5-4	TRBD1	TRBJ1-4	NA	TGTGCCAGCAGCCCGGACAGGGTTGGTGAAAAACTGTTTTTT	CASSPDRVGEKLFF
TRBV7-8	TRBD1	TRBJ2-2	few	TGTGCCAGCAGCGTAGGACAGGGCCAGGGCACCGGGGAGCTGTTTTTT	CASSVGQGQGTGELFF